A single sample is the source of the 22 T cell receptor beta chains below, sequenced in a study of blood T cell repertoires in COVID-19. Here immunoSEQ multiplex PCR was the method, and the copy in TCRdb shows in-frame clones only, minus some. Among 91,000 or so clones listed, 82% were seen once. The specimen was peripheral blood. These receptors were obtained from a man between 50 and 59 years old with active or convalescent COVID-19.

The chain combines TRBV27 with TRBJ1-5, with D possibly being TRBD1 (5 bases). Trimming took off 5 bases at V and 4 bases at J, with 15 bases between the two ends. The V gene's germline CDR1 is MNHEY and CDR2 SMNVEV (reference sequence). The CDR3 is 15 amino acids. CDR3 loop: CASSAGLYGNQPQHF. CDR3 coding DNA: TGTGCCAGCAGTGCGGGACTTTATGGGAATCAGCCCCAGCATTTT.

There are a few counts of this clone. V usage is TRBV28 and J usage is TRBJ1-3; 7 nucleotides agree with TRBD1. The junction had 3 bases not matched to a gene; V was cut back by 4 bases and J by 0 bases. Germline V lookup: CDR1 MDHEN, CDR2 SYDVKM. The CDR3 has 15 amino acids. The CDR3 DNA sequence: TGTGCCAGCAGTTCTGGGACAGTCTCTGGAAACACCATATATTTT. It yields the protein CASSSGTVSGNTIYF.

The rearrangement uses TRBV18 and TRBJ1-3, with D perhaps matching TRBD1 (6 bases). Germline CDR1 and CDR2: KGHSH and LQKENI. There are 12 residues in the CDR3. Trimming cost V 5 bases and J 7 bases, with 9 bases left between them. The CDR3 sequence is CASSRQDNTIYF. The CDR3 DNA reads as TGTGCCAGCTCAAGACAGGATAACACCATATATTTT.

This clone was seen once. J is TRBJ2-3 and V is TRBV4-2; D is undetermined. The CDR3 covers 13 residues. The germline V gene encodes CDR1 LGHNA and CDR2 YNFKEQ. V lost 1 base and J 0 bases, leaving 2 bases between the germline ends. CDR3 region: CASSQVSTDTQYF. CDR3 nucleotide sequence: TGTGCCAGCAGCCAAGTAAGCACAGATACGCAGTATTTT.

CDR3 residues: CASSPRTDYGNTIYF. The CDR3 nucleotides read TGTGCCAGCTCACCTCGCACGGACTATGGAAACACCATATATTTT. The chain carries TRBV18 and TRBJ1-3, with D unresolved. Germline V lookup: CDR1 KGHSH, CDR2 LQKENI. Trimming left V 3 bases short and J 3 bases short, with 12 bases between. This CDR3 has 15 residues. Complete variable domain (other parts from reference TRBV18 and TRBJ1-3): NAGVMQNPRHLVRRRGQEARLRCSPMKGHSHVYWYRQLPEEGLKFMVYLQKENIIDESGMPKERFSAEFPKEGPSILRIQQVVRGDSAAYFCASSPRTDYGNTIYFGEGSWLTVV.

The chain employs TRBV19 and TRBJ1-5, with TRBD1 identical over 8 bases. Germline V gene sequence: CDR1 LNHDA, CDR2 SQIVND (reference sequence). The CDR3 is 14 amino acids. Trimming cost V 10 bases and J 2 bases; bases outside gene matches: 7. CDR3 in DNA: TGTGCCACCTCCGACAGGGGCGGCAATCAGCCCCAGCATTTT. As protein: CATSDRGGNQPQHF.

Here the CDR3 DNA reads TGTGCCGGAGGGGACAGGGCGGGCTACACCTTC. It encodes CAGGDRAGYTF. V is TRBV30 and J is TRBJ1-2; 9 nucleotides agree with TRBD1. V gave up 8 bases and J gave up 8 bases; unmatched junction bases: 6. CDR3 length equals 11 residues. The germline V gene has CDR1 GTSNPN and CDR2 SVGIG (reference sequence).

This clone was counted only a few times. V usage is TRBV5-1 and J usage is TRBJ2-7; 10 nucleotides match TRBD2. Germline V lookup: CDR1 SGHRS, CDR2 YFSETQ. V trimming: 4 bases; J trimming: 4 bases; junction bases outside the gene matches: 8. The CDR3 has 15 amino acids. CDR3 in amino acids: CASSEIASGGYEQYF. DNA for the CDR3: TGCGCCAGCAGCGAGATCGCTAGCGGGGGATACGAGCAGTACTTC.

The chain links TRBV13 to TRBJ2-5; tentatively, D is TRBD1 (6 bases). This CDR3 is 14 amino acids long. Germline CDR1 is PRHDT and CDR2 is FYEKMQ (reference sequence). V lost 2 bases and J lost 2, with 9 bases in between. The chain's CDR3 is CASSLWGLQETQYF. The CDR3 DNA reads TGTGCCAGCAGCTTATGGGGGCTACAAGAGACCCAGTACTTC.

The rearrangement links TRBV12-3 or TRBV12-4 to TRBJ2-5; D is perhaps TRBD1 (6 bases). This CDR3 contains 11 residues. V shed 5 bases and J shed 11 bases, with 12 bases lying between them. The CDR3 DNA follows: TGTGCCAGCAGTCCACCCCAGGGGCAGTACTTC. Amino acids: CASSPPQGQYF.

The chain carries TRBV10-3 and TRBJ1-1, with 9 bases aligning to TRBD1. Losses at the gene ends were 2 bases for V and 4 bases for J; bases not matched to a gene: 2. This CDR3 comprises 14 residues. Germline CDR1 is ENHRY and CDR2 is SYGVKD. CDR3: CAISETGGVTEAFF. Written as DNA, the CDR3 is TGTGCCATCAGTGAGACAGGGGGCGTCACTGAAGCTTTCTTT.

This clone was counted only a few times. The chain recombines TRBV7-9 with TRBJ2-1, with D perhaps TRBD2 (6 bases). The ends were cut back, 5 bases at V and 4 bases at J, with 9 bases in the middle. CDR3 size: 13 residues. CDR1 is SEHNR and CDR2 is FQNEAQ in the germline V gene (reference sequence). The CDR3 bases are TGTGCCAGCAGCGCGGGACTTTACAATGAGCAGTTCTTC. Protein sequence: CASSAGLYNEQFF.

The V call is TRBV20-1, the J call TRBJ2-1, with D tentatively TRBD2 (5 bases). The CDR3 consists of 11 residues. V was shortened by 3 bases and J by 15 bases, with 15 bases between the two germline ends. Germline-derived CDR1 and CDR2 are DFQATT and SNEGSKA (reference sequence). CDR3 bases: TGCAGTGCTAGTCAGCCTAGCTGGTCGTTCTTC. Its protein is CSASQPSWSFF.

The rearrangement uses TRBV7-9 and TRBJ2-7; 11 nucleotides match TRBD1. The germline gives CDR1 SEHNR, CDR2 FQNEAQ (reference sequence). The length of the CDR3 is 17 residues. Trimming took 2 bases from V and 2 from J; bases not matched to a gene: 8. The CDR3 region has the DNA TGTGCCAGCAGCTTAATAGTGGGGGGACAGGGGGCCTACGAGCAGTACTTC. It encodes CASSLIVGGQGAYEQYF.

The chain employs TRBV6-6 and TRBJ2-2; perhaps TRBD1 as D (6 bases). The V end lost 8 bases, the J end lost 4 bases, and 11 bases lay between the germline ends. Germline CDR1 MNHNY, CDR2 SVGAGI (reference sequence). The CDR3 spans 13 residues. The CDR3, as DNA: TGTGCCAGCGAACAGGGTATCACCGGGGAGCTGTTTTTT. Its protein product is CASEQGITGELFF.

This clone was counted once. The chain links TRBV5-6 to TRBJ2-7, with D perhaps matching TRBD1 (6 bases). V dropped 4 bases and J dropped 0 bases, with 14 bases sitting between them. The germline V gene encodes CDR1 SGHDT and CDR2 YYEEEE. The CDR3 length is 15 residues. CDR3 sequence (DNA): TGTGCCAGCAGCGTAACCGGGACACTCTCCTACGAGCAGTACTTC. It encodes CASSVTGTLSYEQYF.

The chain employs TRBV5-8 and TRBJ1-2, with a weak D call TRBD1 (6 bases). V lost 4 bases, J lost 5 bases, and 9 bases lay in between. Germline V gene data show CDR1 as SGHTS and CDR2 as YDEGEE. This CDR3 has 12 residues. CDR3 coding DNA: TGTGCCAGCAGCCCCGGACAGTATGGCTACACCTTC. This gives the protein CASSPGQYGYTF.

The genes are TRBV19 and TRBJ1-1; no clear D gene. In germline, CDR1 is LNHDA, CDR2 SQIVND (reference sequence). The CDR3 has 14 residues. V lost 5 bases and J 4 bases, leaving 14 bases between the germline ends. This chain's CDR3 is CASSLRGLGTEAFF. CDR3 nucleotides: TGTGCCAGTAGTCTTCGTGGACTGGGCACTGAAGCTTTCTTT.

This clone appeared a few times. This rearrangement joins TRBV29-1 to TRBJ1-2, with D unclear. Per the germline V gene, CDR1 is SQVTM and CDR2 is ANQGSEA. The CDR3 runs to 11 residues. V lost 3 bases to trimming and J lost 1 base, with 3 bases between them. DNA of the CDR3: TGCAGCGTTGACAGTAACTATGGCTACACCTTC. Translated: CSVDSNYGYTF.

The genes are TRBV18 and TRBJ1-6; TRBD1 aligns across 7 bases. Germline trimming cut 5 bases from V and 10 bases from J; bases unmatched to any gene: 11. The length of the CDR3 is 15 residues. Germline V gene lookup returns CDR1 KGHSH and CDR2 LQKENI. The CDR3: CASSVRQGGDSPLHF. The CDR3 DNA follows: TGTGCCAGCTCAGTTAGACAGGGTGGGGACTCACCCCTCCACTTT.

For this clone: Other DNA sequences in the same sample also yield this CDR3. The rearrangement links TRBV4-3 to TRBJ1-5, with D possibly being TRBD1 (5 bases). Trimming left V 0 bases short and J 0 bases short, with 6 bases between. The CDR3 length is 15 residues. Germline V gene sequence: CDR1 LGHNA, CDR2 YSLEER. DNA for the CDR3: TGCGCCAGCAGCCAAGATACAGGTAGCAATCAGCCCCAGCATTTT. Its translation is CASSQDTGSNQPQHF.

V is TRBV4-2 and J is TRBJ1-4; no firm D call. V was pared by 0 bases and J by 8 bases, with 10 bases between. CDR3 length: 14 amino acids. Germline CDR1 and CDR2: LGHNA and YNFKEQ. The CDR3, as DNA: TGTGCCAGCAGCCAAGAATACGGTGAAGAAAAACTGTTTTTT. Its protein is CASSQEYGEEKLFF.